This T cell receptor beta chain was found in a study of blood T cell repertoires in COVID-19. Study-wide background: COVID-19 samples collected from the United States, Italy and Spain covered acute and convalescent phases. Sources were T cells, B-cell-depleted T cells, or PBMCs; the material itself was cDNA or gDNA.

Some clones are missing from TCRdb's copy, which holds only in-frame ones; the method was immunoSEQ multiplex PCR. The data hold about 110,000 clones, with more than 70% observed a single time. The sequencing sample was made of peripheral blood. This clonotype was sampled from a woman between 70 and 85 years old who had recovered from COVID-19.

The CDR3: CASSAQSISANEQFF. CDR3 DNA: TGTGCCAGCAGCGCCCAATCGATCAGCGCCAATGAGCAGTTCTTC. The chain uses TRBV3-1 (or the pseudogene TRBV3-2) and TRBJ2-1; D remains unclear. Per the germline V gene, CDR1 is LGHDT and CDR2 is YNNKEL (reference sequence). The CDR3 sequence is 15 residues long. Trimming took 5 bases from V and 6 from J, leaving 17 bases between them.